Below, 19 T cell receptor beta chains from the same sample are listed, as sequenced in a study of cytomegalovirus exposure and HLA in healthy donors. Both 60 Vbeta primers and 13 Jbeta primers went into the PCR. Some clones are missing from TCRdb's copy, which holds only in-frame ones; the method was immunoSEQ multiplex PCR. This sample contains more than 45,000 clones. The sequencing input was PBMCs. The receptors were sampled from a woman in her thirties in good health and CMV-seropositive.

V gene TRBV29-1 combines with J gene TRBJ2-1, with TRBD2 matching over 7 bases. The CDR3 is 13 amino acids. The V gene end was trimmed by 3 bases and the J gene end by 6 bases; junction bases not matched to a gene: 5. The germline gives CDR1 SQVTM, CDR2 ANQGSEA. The CDR3 region is CSVDGGNFNEQFF. The CDR3 DNA sequence: TGCAGCGTTGACGGGGGGAATTTCAATGAGCAGTTCTTC.

The chain combines TRBV28 with TRBJ2-5; 8 bases fit TRBD1. V shed 6 bases, J shed 5 bases, and the junction held 8 bases outside the gene matches. The CDR3 length is 14 residues. Germline V gene lookup returns CDR1 MDHEN and CDR2 SYDVKM. In nucleotides, the CDR3 is TGTGCCAGCAGCCTCCCAGGGGGCAGGGAGACCCAGTACTTC. Protein: CASSLPGGRETQYF.

The chain employs TRBV29-1 and TRBJ2-5, with D possibly being TRBD1 (6 bases). The CDR3 covers 12 residues. V was clipped by 4 bases and J by 4 bases, with 10 bases between them. Germline CDR1 reads SQVTM; CDR2 reads ANQGSEA. In DNA, the CDR3 is TGCAGCGTTGTGTACAGGGCAGAGACCCAGTACTTC. This encodes CSVVYRAETQYF.

The genes are TRBV30 and TRBJ2-1; tentative D call: TRBD1 (6 bases). Trimming removed 0 bases from V and 7 bases from J, with 19 bases in between. The CDR3 has 16 amino acids. Germline V CDR1 and CDR2: GTSNPN, SVGIG (reference sequence). CDR3 bases: TGTGCCTGGAGTGTACAGGGACGGTGGGTGGGAAATGAGCAGTTCTTC. It yields the protein CAWSVQGRWVGNEQFF.

V usage is TRBV6-6 and J usage is TRBJ1-6; D may be TRBD1 (5 bases). Trimming pared 5 bases from V and 6 bases from J, leaving 11 bases between. This CDR3 spans 14 amino acids. CDR1 and CDR2 from the germline V gene are MNHNY and SVGAGI (reference sequence). The CDR3 here is CASSAERGNSPLHF. The CDR3, as DNA: TGTGCCAGCAGTGCGGAAAGGGGTAATTCACCCCTCCACTTT.

The V and J genes are TRBV19 and TRBJ2-3; TRBD1 is a possible D gene (6 bases). This CDR3 is built from 15 residues. Germline V gene sequence: CDR1 LNHDA, CDR2 SQIVND (reference sequence). V dropped 3 bases and J dropped 8 bases, with 18 bases sitting between them. The CDR3 DNA sequence: TGTGCCAGTAGTATTTCAGGGGTAGCGCGGAGTACGCAGTATTTT. Its protein is CASSISGVARSTQYF.

The chain uses TRBV30 and TRBJ1-2, with 10 positions matching TRBD1. The length of the CDR3 is 15 residues. Germline V lookup: CDR1 GTSNPN, CDR2 SVGIG (reference sequence). V shed 3 bases, J shed 4 bases, and the junction held 8 bases outside the gene matches. Here the CDR3 DNA reads TGTGCCTGGAGAGTAAGGGACAGGGGACTCTATGGCTACACCTTC. Translating it yields CAWRVRDRGLYGYTF.

The V and J genes are TRBV7-2 and TRBJ1-5; D is unresolved. The CDR3 totals 14 residues. Trimming cost V 1 base and J 6 bases, with 10 bases left between them. The germline gives CDR1 SGHTA, CDR2 FQGNSA. The CDR3 loop is CASSLEPSVQPQHF. The CDR3 DNA follows: TGTGCCAGCAGCTTAGAGCCTTCCGTTCAGCCCCAGCATTTT. Using reference TRBV7-2 and TRBJ1-5 for the parts outside the CDR3, the full variable domain is GAGVSQSPSNKVTEKGKDVELRCDPISGHTALYWYRQSLGQGLEFLIYFQGNSAPDKSGLPSDRFSAERTGGSVSTLTIQRTQQEDSAVYLCASSLEPSVQPQHFGDGTRLSIL.

The chain couples TRBV2 to TRBJ2-1; 8 nucleotides agree with TRBD2. The V gene's germline CDR1 is SNHLY and CDR2 FYNNEI. Losses at the gene ends were 0 bases for V and 10 bases for J; bases not matched to a gene: 5. The CDR3 spans 14 residues. DNA for the CDR3: TGTGCCAGCAGTGAAGCACGGACTAGCAAGGAGCAGTTCTTC. This codes for CASSEARTSKEQFF.

The J gene is TRBJ2-7, the V gene TRBV6-5; the D gene is possibly TRBD2 (5 bases). Per germline, CDR1 MNHEY and CDR2 SVGAGI. CDR3 length: 16 amino acids. The germline V and J ends were trimmed by 3 bases and 3 bases, with 18 bases remaining between them. The CDR3 region is CASSYLSPQAGYEQYF. The DNA for the CDR3 is TGTGCCAGCAGTTATCTCAGCCCCCAGGCGGGCTACGAGCAGTACTTC.

The chain carries TRBV5-6 and TRBJ1-2, with D maybe TRBD1 (5 bases). Per the germline V gene, CDR1 is SGHDT and CDR2 is YYEEEE. V was shortened by 2 bases and J by 4 bases, with 15 bases between the two germline ends. The CDR3 consists of 15 residues. In nucleotides, the CDR3 is TGTGCCAGCAGCTTTTTTGTACAGGAACTCTATGGCTACACCTTC. Translating gives CASSFFVQELYGYTF. Complete variable domain (other parts from reference TRBV5-6 and TRBJ1-2): DAGVTQSPTHLIKTRGQQVTLRCSPKSGHDTVSWYQQALGQGPQFIFQYYEEEERQRGNFPDRFSGHQFPNYSSELNVNALLLGDSALYLCASSFFVQELYGYTFGSGTRLTVV.

The rearrangement links TRBV6-5 to TRBJ2-5; D unresolved. Germline V lookup: CDR1 MNHEY, CDR2 SVGAGI. The CDR3 runs 14 residues. Deletions cut 6 bases from V and 4 bases from J, with 15 bases between. The CDR3: CASRASWALETQYF. CDR3 nucleotides: TGTGCCAGCAGGGCGAGCTGGGCACTAGAGACCCAGTACTTC.

The chain uses TRBV14 and TRBJ1-2, with D unclear. CDR1 is SGHDN and CDR2 is FVKESK in the germline V gene. Trimming removed 0 bases at V and 8 bases at J, with 13 bases between. The CDR3 consists of 14 residues. The CDR3 DNA follows: TGTGCCAGCAGCCAAGATCGCTGGGCAGAAGGCTACACCTTC. Translation gives CASSQDRWAEGYTF.

This chain joins TRBV7-9 and TRBJ2-5, with D possibly being TRBD2 (5 bases). Per germline, CDR1 SEHNR and CDR2 FQNEAQ (reference sequence). Deletions cut 1 base from V and 9 bases from J, with 6 bases between. This CDR3 has 11 residues. CDR3 nucleotide sequence: TGTGCCAGCAGCTTAGGAGGGCCCCAGTACTTC. It specifies CASSLGGPQYF.

The rearrangement joins TRBV18 to TRBJ1-2; TRBD1 is a possible D gene (5 bases). The CDR3 runs 14 residues. The germline CDR1 and CDR2 sequences are KGHSH and LQKENI. Trimming took off 3 bases at V and 2 bases at J, with 10 bases between the two ends. DNA for the CDR3: TGTGCCAGCTCACCGGGCAGGGCAAACTATGGCTACACCTTC. As protein: CASSPGRANYGYTF.

This chain connects TRBV25-1 to TRBJ1-1, with D unclear. Germline CDR1 and CDR2: MGHDK and SYGVNS. Trimming pared 3 bases from V and 2 bases from J, leaving 7 bases between. This CDR3 has 13 residues. The CDR3 DNA sequence: TGTGCCAGCAGTGAGAGGGTTAACACTGAAGCTTTCTTT. This sequence encodes CASSERVNTEAFF.

The V call is TRBV6-5, the J call TRBJ1-3, with a weak D call TRBD1 (6 bases). Looked up from germline, CDR1 is MNHEY and CDR2 is SVGAGI. This CDR3 is built from 15 residues. Trimming took 2 bases from V and 4 from J, leaving 12 bases between them. The CDR3 bases are TGTGCCAGCAGTTACCACAGGGATCCCGGAAACACCATATATTTT. This codes for CASSYHRDPGNTIYF.

Here the CDR3 reads CASRTLGQVVAFF. CDR3 sequence (DNA): TGTGCCAGCAGAACCCTGGGACAGGTGGTAGCTTTCTTT. The rearrangement joins TRBV6-5 to TRBJ1-1; 8 bases map to TRBD1. The CDR3 has 13 amino acids. Trimming took 6 bases from V and 10 from J; bases not matched to a gene: 10. Germline CDR1 is MNHEY and CDR2 is SVGAGI.

The rearrangement uses TRBV6-5 and TRBJ1-1; TRBD1 matches 11 bases. The germline gives CDR1 MNHEY, CDR2 SVGAGI. V trimming: 4 bases; J trimming: 5 bases; junction bases outside the gene matches: 3. The CDR3 runs 14 residues. CDR3 sequence (DNA): TGTGCCAGCAGTTTGGACAGGGGGCAGACTGAAGCTTTCTTT. Its translation: CASSLDRGQTEAFF.